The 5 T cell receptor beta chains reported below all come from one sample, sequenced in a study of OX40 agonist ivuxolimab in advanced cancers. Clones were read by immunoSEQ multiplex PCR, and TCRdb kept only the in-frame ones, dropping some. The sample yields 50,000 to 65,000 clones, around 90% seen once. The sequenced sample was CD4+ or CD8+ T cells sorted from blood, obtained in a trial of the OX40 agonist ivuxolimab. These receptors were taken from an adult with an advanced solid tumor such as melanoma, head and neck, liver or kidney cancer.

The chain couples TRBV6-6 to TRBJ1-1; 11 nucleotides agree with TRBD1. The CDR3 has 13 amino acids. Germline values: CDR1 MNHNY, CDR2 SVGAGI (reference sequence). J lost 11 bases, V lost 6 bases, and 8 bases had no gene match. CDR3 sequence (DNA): TGTGCCAGCAGCCCCGGACAGGGGGCGCCGGCTTTCTTT. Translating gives CASSPGQGAPAFF.

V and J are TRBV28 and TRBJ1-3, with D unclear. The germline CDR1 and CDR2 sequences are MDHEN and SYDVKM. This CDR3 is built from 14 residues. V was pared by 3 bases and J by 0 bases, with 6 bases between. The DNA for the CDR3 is TGTGCCAGCAGTTTTTTGAGCTCTGGAAACACCATATATTTT. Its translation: CASSFLSSGNTIYF. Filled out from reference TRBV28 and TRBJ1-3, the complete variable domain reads DVKVTQSSRYLVKRTGEKVFLECVQDMDHENMFWYRQDPGLGLRLIYFSYDVKMKEKGDIPEGYSVSREKKERFSLILESASTNQTSMYLCASSFLSSGNTIYFGEGSWLTVV.

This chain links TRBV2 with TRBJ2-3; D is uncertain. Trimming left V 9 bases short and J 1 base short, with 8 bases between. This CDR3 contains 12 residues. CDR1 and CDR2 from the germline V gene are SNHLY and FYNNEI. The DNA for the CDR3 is TGTGCCAGTTATTACGGCACAGATACGCAGTATTTT. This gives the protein CASYYGTDTQYF.

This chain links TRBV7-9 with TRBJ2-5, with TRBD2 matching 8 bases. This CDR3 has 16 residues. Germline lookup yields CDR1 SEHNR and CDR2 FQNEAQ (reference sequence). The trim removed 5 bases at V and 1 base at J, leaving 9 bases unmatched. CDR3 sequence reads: CASSARLASLQETQYF. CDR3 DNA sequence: TGTGCCAGCAGCGCGCGACTAGCGTCCCTCCAAGAGACCCAGTACTTC.

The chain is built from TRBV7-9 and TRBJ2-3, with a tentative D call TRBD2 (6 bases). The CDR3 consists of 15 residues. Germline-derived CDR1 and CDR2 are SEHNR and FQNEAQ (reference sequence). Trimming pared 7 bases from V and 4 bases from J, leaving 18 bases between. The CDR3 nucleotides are TGTGCCAGCAACGGGGGAACAGTGTTTCCAGATACGCAGTATTTT. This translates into CASNGGTVFPDTQYF.